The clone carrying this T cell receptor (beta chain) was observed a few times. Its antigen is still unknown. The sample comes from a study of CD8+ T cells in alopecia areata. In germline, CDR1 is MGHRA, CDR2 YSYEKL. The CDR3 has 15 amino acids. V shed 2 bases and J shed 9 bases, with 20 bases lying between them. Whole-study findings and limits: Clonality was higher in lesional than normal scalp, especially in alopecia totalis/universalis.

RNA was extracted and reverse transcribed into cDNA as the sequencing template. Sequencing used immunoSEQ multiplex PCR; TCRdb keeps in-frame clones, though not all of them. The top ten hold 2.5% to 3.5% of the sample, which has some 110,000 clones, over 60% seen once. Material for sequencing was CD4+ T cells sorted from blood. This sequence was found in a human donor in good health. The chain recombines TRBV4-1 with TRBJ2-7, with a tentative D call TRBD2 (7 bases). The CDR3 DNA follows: TGCGCCAGCAGCCAAATCCTGGCGGGGGCGCCTGGGCAGTACTTC. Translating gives CASSQILAGAPGQYF.